This TCR beta chain was captured in a study of neurological immune-mediated disorders. This clonotype occurred many times. Maryland, USA blood bank volunteers served as healthy controls. From the 5' RACE reads, TCRdb called clonotypes with MiXCR, one entry per CDR3 protein. The sample comprises about 79,000 distinct CDR3 sequences, around an eighth of which are singletons, and approximately 7.5% rests with the top ten. The clonotype originates from a woman between 45 and 60 years old in good health. The source material was PBMCs.

The CDR3 DNA is TGTGCCAGCAGTCTACGACTAGGACAAGGTTTGATGGTCGCTTTCTTT. Its protein is CASSLRLGQGLMVAFF. This rearrangement joins TRBV27 to TRBJ1-1, with a weak D call TRBD1 (5 bases). Trimming shortened V by 5 bases and J by 11 bases, and 27 bases separated the two germline ends. Germline CDR1 and CDR2: MNHEY and SMNVEV (reference sequence). This CDR3 region has 16 residues.